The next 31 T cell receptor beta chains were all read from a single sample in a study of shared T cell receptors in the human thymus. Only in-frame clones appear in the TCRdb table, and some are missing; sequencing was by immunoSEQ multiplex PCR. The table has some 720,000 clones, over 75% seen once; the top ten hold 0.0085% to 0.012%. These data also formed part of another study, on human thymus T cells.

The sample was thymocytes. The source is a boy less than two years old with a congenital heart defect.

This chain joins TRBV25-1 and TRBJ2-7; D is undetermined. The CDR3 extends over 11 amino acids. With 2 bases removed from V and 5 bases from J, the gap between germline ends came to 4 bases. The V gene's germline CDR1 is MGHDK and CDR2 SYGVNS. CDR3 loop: CASSEADEQYF. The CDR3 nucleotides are TGTGCCAGCAGTGAAGCGGACGAGCAGTACTTC.

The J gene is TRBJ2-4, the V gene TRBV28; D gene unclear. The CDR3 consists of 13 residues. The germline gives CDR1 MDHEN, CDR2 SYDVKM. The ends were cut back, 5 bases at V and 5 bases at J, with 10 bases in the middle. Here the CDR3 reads CASSPFCENIQYF. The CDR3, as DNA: TGTGCCAGCAGTCCCTTCTGTGAAAACATTCAGTACTTC.

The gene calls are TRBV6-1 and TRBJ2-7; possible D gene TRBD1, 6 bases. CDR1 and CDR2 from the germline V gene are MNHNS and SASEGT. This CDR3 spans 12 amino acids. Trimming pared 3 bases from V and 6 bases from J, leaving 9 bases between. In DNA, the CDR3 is TGTGCCAGCAGTGAGAGCAGGGGCGAGCAGTACTTC. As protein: CASSESRGEQYF.

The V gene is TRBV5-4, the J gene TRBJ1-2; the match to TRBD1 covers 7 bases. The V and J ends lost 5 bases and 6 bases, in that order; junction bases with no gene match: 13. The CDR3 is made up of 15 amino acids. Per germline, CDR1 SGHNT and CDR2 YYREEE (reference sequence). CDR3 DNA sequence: TGTGCCAGCAGGATAAGGGACAGTGCCCTTCATGGCTACACCTTC. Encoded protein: CASRIRDSALHGYTF.

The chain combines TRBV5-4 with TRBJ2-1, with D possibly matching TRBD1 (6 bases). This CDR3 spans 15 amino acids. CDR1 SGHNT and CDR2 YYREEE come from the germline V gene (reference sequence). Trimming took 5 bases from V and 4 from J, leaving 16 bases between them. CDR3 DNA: TGTGCCAGCAGACCCGACAGGTTAGGGTACAATGAGCAGTTCTTC. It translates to CASRPDRLGYNEQFF. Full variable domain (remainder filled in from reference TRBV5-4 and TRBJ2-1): ETGVTQSPTHLIKTRGQQVTLRCSSQSGHNTVSWYQQALGQGPQFIFQYYREEENGRGNFPPRFSGLQFPNYSSELNVNALELDDSALYLCASRPDRLGYNEQFFGPGTRLTVL.

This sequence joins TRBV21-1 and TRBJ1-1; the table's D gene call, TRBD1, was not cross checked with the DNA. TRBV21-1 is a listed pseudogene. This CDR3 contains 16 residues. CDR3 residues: CASSKVEGQGNTEAFF. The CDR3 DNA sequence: TGTGCCAGCAGCAAAGTCGAGGGACAGGGGAACACTGAAGCTTTCTTT.

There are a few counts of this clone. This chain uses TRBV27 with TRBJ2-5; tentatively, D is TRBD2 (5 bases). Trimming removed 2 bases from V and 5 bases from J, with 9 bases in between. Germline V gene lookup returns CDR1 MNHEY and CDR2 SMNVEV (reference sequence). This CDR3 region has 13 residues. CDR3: CASSLRGMETQYF. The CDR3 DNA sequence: TGTGCCAGCAGTTTACGAGGGATGGAGACCCAGTACTTC.

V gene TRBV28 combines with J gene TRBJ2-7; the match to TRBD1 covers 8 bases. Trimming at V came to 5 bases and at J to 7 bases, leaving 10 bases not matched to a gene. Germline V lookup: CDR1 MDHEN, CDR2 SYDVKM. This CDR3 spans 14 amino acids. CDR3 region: CASSGDRGCREQYF. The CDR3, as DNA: TGTGCCAGCAGTGGAGACAGGGGCTGTCGGGAGCAGTACTTC.

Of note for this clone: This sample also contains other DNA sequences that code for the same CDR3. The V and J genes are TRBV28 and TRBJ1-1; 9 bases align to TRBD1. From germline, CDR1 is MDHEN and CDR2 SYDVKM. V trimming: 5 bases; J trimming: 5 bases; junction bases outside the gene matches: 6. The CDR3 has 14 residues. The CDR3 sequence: CASSPGQGKTEAFF. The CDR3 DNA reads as TGTGCCAGCAGTCCCGGACAGGGGAAAACTGAAGCTTTCTTT.

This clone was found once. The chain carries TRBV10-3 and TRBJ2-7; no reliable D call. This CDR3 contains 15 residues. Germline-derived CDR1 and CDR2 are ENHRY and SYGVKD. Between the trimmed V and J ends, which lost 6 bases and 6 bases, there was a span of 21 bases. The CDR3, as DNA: TGTGCCATCAGCGTGTCCGGTCCCCGCCCCGTCGAGCAGTACTTC. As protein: CAISVSGPRPVEQYF.

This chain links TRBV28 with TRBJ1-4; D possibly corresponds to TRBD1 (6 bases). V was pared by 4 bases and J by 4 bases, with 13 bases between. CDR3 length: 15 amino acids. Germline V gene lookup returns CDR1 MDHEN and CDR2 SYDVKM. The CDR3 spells CASSSRQEINEKLFF. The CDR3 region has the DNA TGTGCCAGCAGTTCAAGACAGGAGATTAATGAAAAACTGTTTTTT.

CDR3 loop: CASSPRLGAYEQYF. DNA for the CDR3: TGTGCCAGCAGCCCCCGACTAGGAGCCTACGAGCAGTACTTC. This rearrangement joins TRBV11-2 to TRBJ2-7; D possibly corresponds to TRBD2 (6 bases). This CDR3 is 14 amino acids long. V was shortened by 5 bases and J by 2 bases, with 13 bases between the two germline ends. The V gene's germline CDR1 is SGHAT and CDR2 FQNNGV.

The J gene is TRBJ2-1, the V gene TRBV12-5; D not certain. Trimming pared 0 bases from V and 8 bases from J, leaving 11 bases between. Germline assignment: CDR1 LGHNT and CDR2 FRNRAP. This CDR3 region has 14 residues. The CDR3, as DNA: TGTGCTAGTGGTTTGGTACTCCCGCGCGATGAGCAGTTCTTC. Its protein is CASGLVLPRDEQFF.

CDR3 residues: CASSFQEGKSNQPQHF. CDR3 bases: TGTGCCAGCAGTTTCCAGGAGGGGAAGAGCAATCAGCCCCAGCATTTT. The chain joins TRBV28 to TRBJ1-5; tentative D call: TRBD1 (5 bases). This CDR3 contains 16 residues. Germline V gene lookup returns CDR1 MDHEN and CDR2 SYDVKM. Trimming shortened V by 3 bases and J by 1 base, and 13 bases separated the two germline ends.

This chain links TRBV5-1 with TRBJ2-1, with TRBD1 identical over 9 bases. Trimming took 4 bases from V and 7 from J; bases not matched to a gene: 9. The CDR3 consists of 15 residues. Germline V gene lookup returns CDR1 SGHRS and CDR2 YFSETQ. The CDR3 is CASSPTGTGRNEQFF. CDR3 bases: TGCGCCAGCAGCCCCACCGGGACAGGGAGGAATGAGCAGTTCTTC.

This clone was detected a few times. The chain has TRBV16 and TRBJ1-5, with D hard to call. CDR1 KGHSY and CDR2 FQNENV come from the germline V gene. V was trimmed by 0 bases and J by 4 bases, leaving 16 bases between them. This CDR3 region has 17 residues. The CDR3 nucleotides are TGTGCCAGCAGCCAATCGATCGGGCTATCGGGGAATCAGCCCCAGCATTTT. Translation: CASSQSIGLSGNQPQHF. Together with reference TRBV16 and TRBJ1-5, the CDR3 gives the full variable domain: GEEVAQTPKHLVRGEGQKAKLYCAPIKGHSYVFWYQQVLKNEFKFLISFQNENVFDETGMPKERFSAKCLPNSPCSLEIQATKLEDSAVYFCASSQSIGLSGNQPQHFGDGTRLSIL.

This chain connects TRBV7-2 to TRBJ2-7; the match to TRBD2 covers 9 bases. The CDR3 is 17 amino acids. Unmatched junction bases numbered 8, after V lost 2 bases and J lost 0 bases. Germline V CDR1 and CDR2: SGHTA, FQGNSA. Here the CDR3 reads CASSLYPTLAGSYEQYF. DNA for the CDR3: TGTGCCAGCAGCTTATATCCAACACTAGCGGGCTCCTACGAGCAGTACTTC.

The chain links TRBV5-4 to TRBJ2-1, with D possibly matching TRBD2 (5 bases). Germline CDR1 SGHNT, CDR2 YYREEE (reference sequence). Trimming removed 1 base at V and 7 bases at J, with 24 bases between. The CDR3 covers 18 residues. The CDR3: CASSLMAVQTGSSNEQFF. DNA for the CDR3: TGTGCCAGCAGCTTGATGGCAGTCCAGACGGGGTCCTCAAATGAGCAGTTCTTC.

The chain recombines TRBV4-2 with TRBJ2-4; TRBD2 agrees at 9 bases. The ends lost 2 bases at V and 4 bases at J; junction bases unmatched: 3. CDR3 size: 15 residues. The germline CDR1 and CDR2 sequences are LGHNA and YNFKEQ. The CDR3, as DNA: TGTGCCAGCAGCCAACAAAGCGGGAGGAAAAACATTCAGTACTTC. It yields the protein CASSQQSGRKNIQYF.

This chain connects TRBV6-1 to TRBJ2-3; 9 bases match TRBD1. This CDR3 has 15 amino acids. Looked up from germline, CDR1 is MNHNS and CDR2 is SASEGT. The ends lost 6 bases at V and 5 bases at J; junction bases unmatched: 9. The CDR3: CASRPRDRVGDTQYF. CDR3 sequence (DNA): TGTGCCAGCAGACCTAGGGACAGGGTAGGAGATACGCAGTATTTT.

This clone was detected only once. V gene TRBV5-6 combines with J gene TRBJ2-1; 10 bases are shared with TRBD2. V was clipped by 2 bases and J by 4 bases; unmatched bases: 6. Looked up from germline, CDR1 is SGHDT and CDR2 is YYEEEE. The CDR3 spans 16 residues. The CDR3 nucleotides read TGTGCCAGCAGCTTACTAGCGGGGCACGGGTACAATGAGCAGTTCTTC. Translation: CASSLLAGHGYNEQFF.

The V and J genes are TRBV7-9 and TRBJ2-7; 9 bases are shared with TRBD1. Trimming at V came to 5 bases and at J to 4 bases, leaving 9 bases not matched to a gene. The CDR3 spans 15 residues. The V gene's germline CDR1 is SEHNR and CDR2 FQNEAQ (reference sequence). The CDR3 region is CASSGRDREKYEQYF. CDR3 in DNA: TGTGCCAGCAGCGGCCGGGACAGGGAAAAATACGAGCAGTACTTC.

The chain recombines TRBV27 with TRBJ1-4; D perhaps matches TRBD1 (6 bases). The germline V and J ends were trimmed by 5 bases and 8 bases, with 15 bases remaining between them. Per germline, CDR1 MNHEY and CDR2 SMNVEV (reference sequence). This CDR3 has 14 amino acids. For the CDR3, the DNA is TGTGCCAGCAGTCCGGGGGGGACATGGGAAAAACTGTTTTTT. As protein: CASSPGGTWEKLFF.

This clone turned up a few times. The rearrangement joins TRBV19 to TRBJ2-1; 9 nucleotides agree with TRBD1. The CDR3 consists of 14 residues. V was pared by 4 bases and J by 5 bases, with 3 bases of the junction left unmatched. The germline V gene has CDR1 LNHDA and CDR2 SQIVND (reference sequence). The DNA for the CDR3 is TGTGCCAGTAGTACGGACAGGGGAGACAATGAGCAGTTCTTC. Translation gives CASSTDRGDNEQFF.

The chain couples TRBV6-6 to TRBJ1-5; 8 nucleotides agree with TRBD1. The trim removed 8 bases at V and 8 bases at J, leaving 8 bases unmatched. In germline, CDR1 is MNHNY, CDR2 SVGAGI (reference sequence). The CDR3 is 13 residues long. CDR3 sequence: CASGDRGIEPQHF. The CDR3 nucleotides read TGTGCCAGCGGAGACAGGGGAATTGAGCCCCAGCATTTT.

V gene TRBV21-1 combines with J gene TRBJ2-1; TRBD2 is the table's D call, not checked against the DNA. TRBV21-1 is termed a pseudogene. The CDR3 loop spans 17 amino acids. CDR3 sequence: CASSKGDASGTCNEQFF. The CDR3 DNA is TGTGCCAGCAGCAAAGGGGATGCTAGCGGAACATGCAATGAGCAGTTCTTC.

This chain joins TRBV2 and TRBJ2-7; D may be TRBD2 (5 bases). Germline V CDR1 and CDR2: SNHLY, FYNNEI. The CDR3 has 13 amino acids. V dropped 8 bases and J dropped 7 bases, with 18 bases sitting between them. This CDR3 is CASLFELPGEQYF. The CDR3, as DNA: TGTGCCAGCTTATTTGAGTTACCGGGGGAGCAGTACTTC. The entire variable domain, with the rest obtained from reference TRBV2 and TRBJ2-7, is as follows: EPEVTQTPSHQVTQMGQEVILRCVPISNHLYFYWYRQILGQKVEFLVSFYNNEISEKSEIFDDQFSVERPDGSNFTLKIRSTKLEDSAMYFCASLFELPGEQYFGPGTRLTVT.

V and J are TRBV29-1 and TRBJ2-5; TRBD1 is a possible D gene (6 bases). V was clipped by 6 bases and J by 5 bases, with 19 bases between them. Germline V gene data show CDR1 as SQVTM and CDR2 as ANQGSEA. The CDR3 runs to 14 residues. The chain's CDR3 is CSVVYRVLTETQYF. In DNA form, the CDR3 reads TGCAGCGTCGTATACAGGGTATTGACGGAGACCCAGTACTTC.

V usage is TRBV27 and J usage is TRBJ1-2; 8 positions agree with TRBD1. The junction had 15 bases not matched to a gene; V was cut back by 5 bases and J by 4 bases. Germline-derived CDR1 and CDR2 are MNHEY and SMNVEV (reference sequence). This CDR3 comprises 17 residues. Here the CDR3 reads CASSLGDRTASGYGYTF. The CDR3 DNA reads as TGTGCCAGCAGTCTAGGGGACAGGACAGCTAGTGGCTATGGCTACACCTTC.

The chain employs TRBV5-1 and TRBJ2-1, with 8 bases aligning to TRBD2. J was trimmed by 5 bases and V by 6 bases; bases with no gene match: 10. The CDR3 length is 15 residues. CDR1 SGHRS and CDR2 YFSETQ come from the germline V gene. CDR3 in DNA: TGCGCCAGCAAAGGGGGGGGACTAGTCGACAATGAGCAGTTCTTC. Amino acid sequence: CASKGGGLVDNEQFF. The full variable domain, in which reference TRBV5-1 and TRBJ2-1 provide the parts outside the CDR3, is KAGVTQTPRYLIKTRGQQVTLSCSPISGHRSVSWYQQTPGQGLQFLFEYFSETQRNKGNFPGRFSGRQFSNSRSEMNVSTLELGDSALYLCASKGGGLVDNEQFFGPGTRLTVL.

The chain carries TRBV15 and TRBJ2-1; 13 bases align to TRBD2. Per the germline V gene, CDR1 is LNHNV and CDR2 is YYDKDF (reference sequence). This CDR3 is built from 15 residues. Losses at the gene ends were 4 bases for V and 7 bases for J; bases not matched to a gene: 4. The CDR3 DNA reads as TGTGCCACCAGCACTCGACTAGCGGGAGGAAATGAGCAGTTCTTC. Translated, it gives CATSTRLAGGNEQFF.